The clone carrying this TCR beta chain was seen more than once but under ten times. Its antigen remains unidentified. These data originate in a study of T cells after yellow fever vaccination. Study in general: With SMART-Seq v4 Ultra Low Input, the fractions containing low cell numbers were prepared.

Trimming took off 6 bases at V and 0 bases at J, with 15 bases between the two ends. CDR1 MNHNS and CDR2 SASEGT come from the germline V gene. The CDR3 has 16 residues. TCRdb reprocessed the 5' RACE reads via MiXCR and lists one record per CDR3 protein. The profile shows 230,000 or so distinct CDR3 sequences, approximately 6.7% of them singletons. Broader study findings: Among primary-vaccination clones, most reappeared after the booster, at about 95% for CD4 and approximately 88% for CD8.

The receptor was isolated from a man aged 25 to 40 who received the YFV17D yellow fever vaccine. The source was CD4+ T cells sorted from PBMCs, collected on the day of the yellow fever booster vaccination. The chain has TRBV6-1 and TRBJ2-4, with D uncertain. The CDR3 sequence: CASSVYTGEAKNIQYF. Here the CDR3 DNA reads TGTGCCAGCAGCGTGTATACTGGGGAAGCCAAAAACATTCAGTACTTC.